The next 13 T cell receptor beta chains were all read from a single sample in a study of T cell repertoires in cytomegalovirus infection. In TCRdb, the reads were re-called with MiXCR into one record per CDR3 protein. Of approximately 910,000 distinct CDR3 sequences listed, roughly 30% are singletons. For these receptors, no antigen is known. The sequences come from cultured CD8+ T cells from PBMCs, collected from culture after CMV antigen stimulation. The receptors were gathered from a human donor in good health (CMV status not recorded). Some clones in this sample may be carry-over from other donors' samples.

Only one count was recorded for this clonotype. The CDR3 coding sequence is TGTGCCAGCAGCACACTGACAGGGTGGAGAGAGACCCAGTACTTC. Its translation: CASSTLTGWRETQYF. The chain uses TRBV5-6 and TRBJ2-5; 7 bases line up with TRBD1. The length of the CDR3 is 15 residues. Germline CDR1 is SGHDT and CDR2 is YYEEEE. The ends lost 4 bases at V and 4 bases at J; junction bases unmatched: 10.

In this sample, this clonotype turned up many times. The V call is TRBV10-1, the J call TRBJ2-7; D gene unclear. CDR1 WNHNN and CDR2 SYGVQD come from the germline V gene (reference sequence). The V end was cut by 0 bases, the J end by 3 bases, with 6 bases between. This CDR3 is built from 13 residues. The CDR3 loop is CASSESGVYEQYF. The CDR3 coding sequence is TGCGCCAGCAGTGAGTCAGGCGTCTACGAGCAGTACTTC.

This clonotype occurred once. The V gene is TRBV4-1, the J gene TRBJ2-4, with D unclear. There are 17 residues in the CDR3. CDR1 and CDR2 from the germline V gene are MGHRA and YSYEKL. V shed 0 bases and J shed 0 bases, with 12 bases lying between them. CDR3 sequence reads: CASSQDMGRLAKNIQYF. CDR3 nucleotides: TGCGCCAGCAGCCAAGATATGGGTCGGCTAGCCAAAAACATTCAGTACTTC.

The genes are TRBV15 and TRBJ1-5; 10 bases align to TRBD1. With 1 base clipped from V and 3 bases from J, the junction kept 3 bases outside the gene matches. CDR3 size: 16 residues. Germline CDR1 reads LNHNV; CDR2 reads YYDKDF (reference sequence). The CDR3 protein is CATSRGTGGINQPQHF. The CDR3 DNA reads as TGTGCCACCAGCAGAGGGACAGGGGGAATCAATCAGCCCCAGCATTTT.

This chain connects TRBV3-1 to TRBJ2-3; D may match TRBD1 or TRBD2 (5 bases each). The length of the CDR3 is 16 residues. The V gene's germline CDR1 is LGHDT and CDR2 YNNKEL (reference sequence). V dropped 0 bases and J dropped 7 bases, with 17 bases sitting between them. CDR3 bases: TGTGCCAGCAGCCAAGAAACCGGGACCACACGGTATACGCAGTATTTT. This encodes CASSQETGTTRYTQYF.

The table lists this clonotype with a few counts. The chain combines TRBV27 with TRBJ2-6; TRBD1 matches at 8 bases. Losses at the gene ends were 2 bases for V and 6 bases for J; bases not matched to a gene: 9. Germline V gene data show CDR1 as MNHEY and CDR2 as SMNVEV (reference sequence). The CDR3 covers 17 residues. CDR3 nucleotides: TGTGCCAGCAGTTTACAGACAGGGGTATTGGAGGCCAACGTCCTGACTTTC. It encodes CASSLQTGVLEANVLTF.

This clonotype turned up a few times. The V call is TRBV15, the J call TRBJ2-7; TRBD1 matches at 7 bases. The J segment lost 5 bases and the V segment lost 9 bases, leaving 13 bases of the junction unmatched. Germline V CDR1 and CDR2: LNHNV, YYDKDF (reference sequence). The CDR3 spans 14 residues. Here the CDR3 DNA reads TGTGCCACTCGAACAGGGGAGTCGAAAAACGAGCAGTACTTC. Translation: CATRTGESKNEQYF. The full variable domain, its missing parts supplied by reference TRBV15 and TRBJ2-7, is DAMVIQNPRYQVTQFGKPVTLSCSQTLNHNVMYWYQQKSSQAPKLLFHYYDKDFNNEADTPDNFQSRRPNTSFCFLDIRSPGLGDTAMYLCATRTGESKNEQYFGPGTRLTVT.

This chain joins TRBV9 and TRBJ1-1, with 7 positions matching TRBD1. V shed 4 bases and J 5 bases; nucleotides not matched to a gene: 11. Germline values: CDR1 SGDLS, CDR2 YYNGEE. The CDR3 length is 15 residues. The CDR3 bases are TGTGCCAGCAGCCAAGAGGGTAGGGGGCGAACTGAAGCTTTCTTT. Translation gives CASSQEGRGRTEAFF.

There are a few counts of this clonotype. The chain has TRBV6-5 and TRBJ2-1; TRBD2 matches 13 bases. The CDR3 spans 20 residues. The germline gives CDR1 MNHEY, CDR2 SVGAGI. The junction had 17 bases not matched to a gene; V was cut back by 5 bases and J by 4 bases. CDR3 sequence (DNA): TGTGCCAGCAGTACTGAGGGACTAGCGGGGAAAGGTGGTATGTACAATGAGCAGTTCTTC. It is translated as CASSTEGLAGKGGMYNEQFF.

The V and J genes are TRBV7-6 and TRBJ2-1, with D uncertain. The CDR3 runs to 13 residues. From germline, CDR1 is SGHVS and CDR2 FNYEAQ. The V end was cut by 0 bases, the J end by 10 bases, with 10 bases between. The CDR3 reads CASSLAAFGEQFF. The CDR3 DNA reads TGTGCCAGCAGCTTAGCGGCGTTCGGAGAGCAGTTCTTC.

The V call is TRBV12-3 or TRBV12-4, the J call TRBJ2-5; 11 bases match TRBD2. V lost 6 bases, J lost 4 bases, and 7 bases stayed unmatched. CDR3 length: 15 residues. The CDR3 DNA reads TGTGCCAGCAGCTCTCCCGGGACTAGCGGAGAGACCCAGTACTTC. As protein: CASSSPGTSGETQYF.

In this sample, this clonotype turned up many times. This CDR3 reads CSVWANEQFF. The CDR3, as DNA: TGCAGCGTGTGGGCTAATGAGCAGTTCTTC. This chain joins TRBV29-1 and TRBJ2-1; D is undetermined. Germline-derived CDR1 and CDR2 are SQVTM and ANQGSEA. The CDR3 length is 10 residues. V was cut by 6 bases and J by 7 bases, with 7 bases left in between.

This clonotype was recorded at least ten times. The chain carries TRBV7-6 and TRBJ2-7; 9 bases map to TRBD1. The trim removed 0 bases at V and 3 bases at J, leaving 6 bases unmatched. The CDR3 is 16 residues long. Germline assignment: CDR1 SGHVS and CDR2 FNYEAQ. The CDR3 loop is CASSLASDRGFYEQYF. CDR3 coding DNA: TGTGCCAGCAGCTTAGCGTCGGACAGGGGATTCTACGAGCAGTACTTC.